Below, 15 T cell receptor beta chains from the same sample are listed, as sequenced in a study of T-cell reconstitution after alpha-beta-depleted transplantation in children. Library preparation (for TCRbeta) was performed with unique molecular identifiers. TCRdb itself ran the PCR reads through MiXCR, one entry per CDR3 protein. The table includes 490,000 or so distinct CDR3 sequences, roughly a tenth detected once. Sequencing was performed on PBMCs, taken before TCRalphabeta/CD19-depleted stem cell transplant. Receptors were obtained from a child younger than 10 with inherited bone marrow failure, due to receive a stem cell transplant.

There are many counts of this clonotype. The chain employs TRBV5-1 and TRBJ2-3; D may correspond to TRBD1 or TRBD2 (5 bases each). Germline-derived CDR1 and CDR2 are SGHRS and YFSETQ. The CDR3 has 15 amino acids. Trimming removed 0 bases at V and 2 bases at J, with 10 bases between. The CDR3 DNA reads as TGCGCCAGCAGCTTGGACGGGACCTTCACAGATACGCAGTATTTT. The encoded protein is CASSLDGTFTDTQYF.

This clonotype was recorded at least ten times. This sequence joins TRBV7-9 and TRBJ2-1, with a possible D match to TRBD1 (5 bases). V gave up 5 bases and J gave up 9 bases, with 11 bases separating them. This CDR3 comprises 12 residues. Germline CDR1 is SEHNR and CDR2 is FQNEAQ (reference sequence). The CDR3 is CASSRPRVEQFF. CDR3 sequence (DNA): TGTGCCAGCAGCAGACCCAGGGTTGAGCAGTTCTTC.

This clonotype was recorded many times. The CDR3 loop is CASSSTVYYGYTF. The CDR3 DNA follows: TGCGCCAGCAGCTCCACAGTTTACTATGGCTACACCTTC. This chain joins TRBV5-1 and TRBJ1-2; no firm D call. The germline gives CDR1 SGHRS, CDR2 YFSETQ. The CDR3 is 13 amino acids. Between the trimmed V and J ends, which lost 3 bases and 3 bases, there was a span of 9 bases.

This clonotype was seen ten or more times. This sequence joins TRBV4-1 and TRBJ1-1; D call uncertain. V lost 4 bases to trimming and J lost 5 bases, with 11 bases between them. From germline, CDR1 is MGHRA and CDR2 YSYEKL. The CDR3 runs to 13 residues. CDR3 residues: CASSPRRETEAFF. The CDR3 DNA follows: TGCGCCAGCAGCCCGCGGAGGGAGACTGAAGCTTTCTTT.

This clonotype was seen at least ten times. The V and J genes are TRBV6-1 and TRBJ1-1, with D perhaps TRBD1 (5 bases). The length of the CDR3 is 14 residues. Trimming took 6 bases from V and 5 from J, leaving 16 bases between them. Germline CDR1 and CDR2: MNHNS and SASEGT. The CDR3 here is CASRVGLQGTEAFF. The CDR3 DNA is TGTGCCAGCAGAGTGGGCCTCCAGGGAACTGAAGCTTTCTTT.

This clonotype came up many times. The chain links TRBV3-1 to TRBJ2-2, with no clear D. There are 12 residues in the CDR3. V shed 5 bases and J shed 9 bases, with 10 bases lying between them. CDR1 is LGHDT and CDR2 is YNNKEL in the germline V gene (reference sequence). The CDR3 reads CASSSLGRELFF. The CDR3 DNA reads as TGTGCCAGCAGCTCCCTGGGCCGGGAGCTGTTTTTT.

This chain connects TRBV20-1 to TRBJ2-3; D possibly corresponds to TRBD2 (5 bases). V was trimmed by 3 bases and J by 1 base, leaving 11 bases between them. The CDR3 consists of 14 residues. CDR1 and CDR2 (germline): DFQATT, SNEGSKA (reference sequence). CDR3 protein: CSASRGAGTDTQYF. DNA of the CDR3: TGCAGTGCTAGTCGGGGAGCGGGCACAGATACGCAGTATTTT.

This clonotype was counted many times. The J gene is TRBJ2-1, the V gene TRBV11-2, with D possibly being TRBD2 (6 bases). The germline gives CDR1 SGHAT, CDR2 FQNNGV. Trimming removed 5 bases at V and 5 bases at J, with 16 bases between. The CDR3 contains 15 residues. CDR3 bases: TGTGCCAGCAGCCCGCGGCTAGCGCGCAACAATGAGCAGTTCTTC. Its translation is CASSPRLARNNEQFF.

This clonotype was picked up many times. This sequence joins TRBV5-5 and TRBJ2-1; 7 nucleotides match TRBD2. CDR1 SGHKS and CDR2 YYEKEE come from the germline V gene (reference sequence). With V trimmed by 2 bases and J by 3 bases, 8 bases remained unmatched. CDR3 length: 16 residues. CDR3 in DNA: TGTGCCAGCAGCTTTGGTCTGCGGACTAGCTACAATGAGCAGTTCTTC. It yields the protein CASSFGLRTSYNEQFF.

The V call is TRBV4-1, the J call TRBJ2-1; D is uncertain. Per the germline V gene, CDR1 is MGHRA and CDR2 is YSYEKL. The CDR3 is 17 amino acids. V was clipped by 0 bases and J by 2 bases, with 14 bases between them. The CDR3 sequence: CASSQDRLNPAYNEQFF. In nucleotides, the CDR3 is TGCGCCAGCAGCCAAGATCGCTTGAATCCCGCCTACAATGAGCAGTTCTTC.

In its sample, this clonotype was seen a few times. The CDR3 sequence: CASSEQRNTEAFF. The CDR3 DNA is TGCGCCAGCAGCGAACAGAGGAACACTGAAGCTTTCTTT. V gene TRBV5-1 combines with J gene TRBJ1-1; D unclear. The CDR3 is 13 residues long. The ends were cut back, 4 bases at V and 1 base at J, with 8 bases in the middle. CDR1 and CDR2 from the germline V gene are SGHRS and YFSETQ.

This clonotype was seen at least ten times. The chain uses TRBV28 and TRBJ2-7; D is ambiguous. The V gene's germline CDR1 is MDHEN and CDR2 SYDVKM. Trimming took 3 bases from V and 2 from J, leaving 11 bases between them. The CDR3 loop spans 14 amino acids. The chain's CDR3 is CASSFSGFPYEQYF. DNA for the CDR3: TGTGCCAGCAGTTTCTCGGGTTTCCCCTACGAGCAGTACTTC.

The gene calls are TRBV4-1 and TRBJ2-5, with TRBD2 identical over 11 bases. Germline CDR1 and CDR2: MGHRA and YSYEKL. The J segment lost 3 bases and the V segment lost 4 bases, leaving 4 bases of the junction unmatched. CDR3 length: 15 amino acids. CDR3 coding DNA: TGCGCCAGCAGCCCTCGGGGACTAGCGGAAGAGACCCAGTACTTC. Translated, it gives CASSPRGLAEETQYF.

The sample holds many counts of this clonotype. V gene TRBV29-1 combines with J gene TRBJ1-2, with D perhaps TRBD1 (5 bases). The CDR3 has 12 residues. V was cut by 6 bases and J by 7 bases, with 15 bases left in between. Per the germline V gene, CDR1 is SQVTM and CDR2 is ANQGSEA. Here the CDR3 DNA reads TGCAGCGTGACGACAGCCGGGGGTGGCTACACCTTC. It encodes CSVTTAGGGYTF. Variable domain in full (rest from reference TRBV29-1 and TRBJ1-2): SAVISQKPSRDICQRGTSLTIQCQVDSQVTMMFWYRQQPGQSLTLIATANQGSEATYESGFVIDKFPISRPNLTFSTLTVSNMSPEDSSIYLCSVTTAGGGYTFGSGTRLTVV.

This clonotype has ten or more counts. The J gene is TRBJ1-2, the V gene TRBV12-3 or TRBV12-4; D is uncertain. Deletions cut 2 bases from V and 7 bases from J, with 11 bases between. This CDR3 is 13 amino acids long. CDR3 nucleotide sequence: TGTGCCAGCAGTTTAAGGCAACGTGGTGGCTACACCTTC. Translated, it gives CASSLRQRGGYTF.